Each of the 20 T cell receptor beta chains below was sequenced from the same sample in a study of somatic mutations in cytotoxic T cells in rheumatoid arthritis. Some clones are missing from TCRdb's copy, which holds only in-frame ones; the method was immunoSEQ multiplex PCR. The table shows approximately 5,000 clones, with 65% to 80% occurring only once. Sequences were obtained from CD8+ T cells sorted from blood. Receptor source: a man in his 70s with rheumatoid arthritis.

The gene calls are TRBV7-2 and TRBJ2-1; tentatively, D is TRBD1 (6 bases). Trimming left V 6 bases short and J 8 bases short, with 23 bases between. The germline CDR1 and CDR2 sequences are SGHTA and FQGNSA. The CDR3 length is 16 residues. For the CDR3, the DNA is TGTGCCAGCAGTAAAGAGGGTGGCCAGGGGCGGTATGAGCAGTTCTTC. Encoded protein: CASSKEGGQGRYEQFF. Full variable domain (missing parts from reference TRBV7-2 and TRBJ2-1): GAGVSQSPSNKVTEKGKDVELRCDPISGHTALYWYRQSLGQGLEFLIYFQGNSAPDKSGLPSDRFSAERTGGSVSTLTIQRTQQEDSAVYLCASSKEGGQGRYEQFFGPGTRLTVL.

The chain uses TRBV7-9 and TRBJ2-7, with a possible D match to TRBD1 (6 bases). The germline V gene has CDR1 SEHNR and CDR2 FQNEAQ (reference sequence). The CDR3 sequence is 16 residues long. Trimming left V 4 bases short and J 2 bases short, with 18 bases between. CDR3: CASSSNTGTITYEQYF. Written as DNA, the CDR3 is TGTGCCAGCAGCTCAAATACCGGGACAATTACCTACGAGCAGTACTTC.

The CDR3 DNA sequence: TGTGCCAGCAGGACCGGGACAGGGTTCAACGAGCAGTACTTC. Translating it yields CASRTGTGFNEQYF. V and J are TRBV2 and TRBJ2-7; 9 nucleotides match TRBD1. Germline loops: CDR1 SNHLY, CDR2 FYNNEI. Trimming cost V 6 bases and J 5 bases; bases outside gene matches: 8. CDR3 length: 14 amino acids.

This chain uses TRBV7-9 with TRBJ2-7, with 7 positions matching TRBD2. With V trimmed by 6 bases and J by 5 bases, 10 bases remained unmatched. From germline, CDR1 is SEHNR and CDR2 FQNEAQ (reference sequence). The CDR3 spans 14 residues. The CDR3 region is CASSPSEAGDEQYF. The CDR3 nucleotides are TGTGCCAGCAGTCCCTCTGAGGCGGGGGACGAGCAGTACTTC. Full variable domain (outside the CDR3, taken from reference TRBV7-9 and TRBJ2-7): DTGVSQNPRHKITKRGQNVTFRCDPISEHNRLYWYRQTLGQGPEFLTYFQNEAQLEKSRLLSDRFSAERPKGSFSTLEIQRTEQGDSAMYLCASSPSEAGDEQYFGPGTRLTVT.

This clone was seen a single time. CDR3 protein: CASSFPSGSSYNEQFF. As DNA, the CDR3 is TGTGCCAGCAGCTTCCCTAGCGGGAGCTCCTACAATGAGCAGTTCTTC. The genes are TRBV5-4 and TRBJ2-1; 10 nucleotides align to TRBD2. Germline CDR1 is SGHNT and CDR2 is YYREEE (reference sequence). J was trimmed by 0 bases and V by 2 bases; bases with no gene match: 2. This CDR3 is 16 amino acids long.

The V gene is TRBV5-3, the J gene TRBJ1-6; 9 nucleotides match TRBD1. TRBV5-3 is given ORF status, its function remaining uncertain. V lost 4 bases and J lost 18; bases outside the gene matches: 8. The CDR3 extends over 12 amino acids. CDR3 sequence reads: CARSRDRGADHF. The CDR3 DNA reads TGTGCCAGAAGCCGCGACAGGGGGGCTGACCACTTT.

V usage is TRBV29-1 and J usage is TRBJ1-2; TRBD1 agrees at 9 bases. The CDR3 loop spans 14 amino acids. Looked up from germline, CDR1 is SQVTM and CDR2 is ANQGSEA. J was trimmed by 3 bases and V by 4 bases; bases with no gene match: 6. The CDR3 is CSVVQTGGHYGYTF. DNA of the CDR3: TGCAGCGTTGTCCAAACAGGGGGCCACTATGGCTACACCTTC. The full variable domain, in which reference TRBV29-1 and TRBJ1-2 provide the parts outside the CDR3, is SAVISQKPSRDICQRGTSLTIQCQVDSQVTMMFWYRQQPGQSLTLIATANQGSEATYESGFVIDKFPISRPNLTFSTLTVSNMSPEDSSIYLCSVVQTGGHYGYTFGSGTRLTVV.

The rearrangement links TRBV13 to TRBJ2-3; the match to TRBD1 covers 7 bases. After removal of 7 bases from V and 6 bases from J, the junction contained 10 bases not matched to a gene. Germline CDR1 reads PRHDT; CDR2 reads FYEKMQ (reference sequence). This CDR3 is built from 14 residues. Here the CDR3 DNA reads TGTGCCAGCACAGAGCAGGGGGTCAGGGATACGCAGTATTTT. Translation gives CASTEQGVRDTQYF.

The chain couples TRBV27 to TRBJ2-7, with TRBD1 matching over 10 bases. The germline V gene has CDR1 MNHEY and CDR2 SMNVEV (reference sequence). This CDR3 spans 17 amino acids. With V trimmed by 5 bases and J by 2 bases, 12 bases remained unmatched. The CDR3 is CASSGTGEEGGPYEQYF. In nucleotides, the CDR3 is TGTGCCAGCAGTGGGACAGGGGAAGAGGGAGGGCCCTACGAGCAGTACTTC.

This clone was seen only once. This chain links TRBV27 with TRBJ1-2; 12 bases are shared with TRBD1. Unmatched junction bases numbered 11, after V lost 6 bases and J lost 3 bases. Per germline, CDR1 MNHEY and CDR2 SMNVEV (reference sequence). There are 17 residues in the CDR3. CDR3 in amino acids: CASSPGGQGAMDYGYTF. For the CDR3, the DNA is TGTGCCAGCAGCCCCGGGGGACAGGGGGCTATGGACTATGGCTACACCTTC.

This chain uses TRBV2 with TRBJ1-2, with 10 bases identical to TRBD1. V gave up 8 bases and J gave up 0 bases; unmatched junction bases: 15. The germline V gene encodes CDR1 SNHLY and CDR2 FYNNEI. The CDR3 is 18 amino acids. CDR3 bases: TGTGCCAGCGTCAACGGGGGACAGGGGACCGGAGCTAACTATGGCTACACCTTC. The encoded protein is CASVNGGQGTGANYGYTF.

CDR3 nucleotides: TGCGCCAGCAGCCACCCTAGCGACTCCTACGAGCAGTACTTC. This translates into CASSHPSDSYEQYF. The rearrangement joins TRBV4-1 to TRBJ2-7; D is possibly TRBD2 (6 bases). Germline V lookup: CDR1 MGHRA, CDR2 YSYEKL. CDR3 length equals 14 residues. V lost 3 bases to trimming and J lost 0 bases, with 9 bases between them.

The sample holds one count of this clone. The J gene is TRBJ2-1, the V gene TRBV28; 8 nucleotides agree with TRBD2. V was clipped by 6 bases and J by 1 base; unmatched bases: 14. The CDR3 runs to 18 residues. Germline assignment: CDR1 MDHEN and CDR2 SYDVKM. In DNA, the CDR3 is TGTGCCAGCAGCTCCCTCCGGGGGGGGAGCATGTCCTACAATGAGCAGTTCTTC. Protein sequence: CASSSLRGGSMSYNEQFF.

The CDR3 DNA reads as TGTGCCAGCAGCGACCGCAGGGGGCACTCGACCGGGGAGCTGTTTTTT. Protein product: CASSDRRGHSTGELFF. The chain carries TRBV28 and TRBJ2-2, with 8 bases fitting TRBD1. The CDR3 is 16 residues long. V was pared by 6 bases and J by 5 bases, with 11 bases of the junction left unmatched. Germline values: CDR1 MDHEN, CDR2 SYDVKM.

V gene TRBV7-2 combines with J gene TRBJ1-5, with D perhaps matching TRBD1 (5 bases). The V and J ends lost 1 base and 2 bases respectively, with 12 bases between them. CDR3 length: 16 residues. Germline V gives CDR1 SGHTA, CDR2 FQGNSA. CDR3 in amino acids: CASSLVPGIGNQPQHF. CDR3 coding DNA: TGTGCCAGCAGCTTAGTTCCAGGGATAGGCAATCAGCCCCAGCATTTT. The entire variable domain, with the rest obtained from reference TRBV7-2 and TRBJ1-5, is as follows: GAGVSQSPSNKVTEKGKDVELRCDPISGHTALYWYRQSLGQGLEFLIYFQGNSAPDKSGLPSDRFSAERTGGSVSTLTIQRTQQEDSAVYLCASSLVPGIGNQPQHFGDGTRLSIL.

This chain's CDR3 is CASSGRLAGYNEQFF. The CDR3 DNA reads TGTGCCAGCAGCGGGAGACTAGCGGGGTACAATGAGCAGTTCTTC. The chain combines TRBV9 with TRBJ2-1; the match to TRBD2 covers 11 bases. V lost 3 bases to trimming and J lost 4 bases; unmatched junction nucleotides: 3. This CDR3 region has 15 residues. The V gene's germline CDR1 is SGDLS and CDR2 YYNGEE.

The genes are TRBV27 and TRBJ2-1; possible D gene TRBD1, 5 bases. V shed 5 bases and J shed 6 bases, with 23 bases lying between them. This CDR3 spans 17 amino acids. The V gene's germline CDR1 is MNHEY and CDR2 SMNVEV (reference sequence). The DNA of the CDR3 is TGTGCCAGCAGTCTGAACGACAGCCCGCAACCGTTCAATGAGCAGTTCTTC. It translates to CASSLNDSPQPFNEQFF.

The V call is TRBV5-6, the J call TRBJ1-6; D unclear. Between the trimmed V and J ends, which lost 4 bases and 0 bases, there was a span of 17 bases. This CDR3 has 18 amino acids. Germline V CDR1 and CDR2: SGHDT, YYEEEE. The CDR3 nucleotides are TGTGCCAGCAGCACGGCGTATGGACTGAGCTCCTATAATTCACCCCTCCACTTT. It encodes CASSTAYGLSSYNSPLHF. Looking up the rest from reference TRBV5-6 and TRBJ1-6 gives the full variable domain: DAGVTQSPTHLIKTRGQQVTLRCSPKSGHDTVSWYQQALGQGPQFIFQYYEEEERQRGNFPDRFSGHQFPNYSSELNVNALLLGDSALYLCASSTAYGLSSYNSPLHFGNGTRLTVT.

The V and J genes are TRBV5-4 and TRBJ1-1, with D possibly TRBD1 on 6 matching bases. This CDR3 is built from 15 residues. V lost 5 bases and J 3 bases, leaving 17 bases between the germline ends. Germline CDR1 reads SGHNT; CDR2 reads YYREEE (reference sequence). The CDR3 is CASSPRGREDTEAFF. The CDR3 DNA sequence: TGTGCCAGCAGTCCTAGGGGGAGGGAGGACACTGAAGCTTTCTTT.

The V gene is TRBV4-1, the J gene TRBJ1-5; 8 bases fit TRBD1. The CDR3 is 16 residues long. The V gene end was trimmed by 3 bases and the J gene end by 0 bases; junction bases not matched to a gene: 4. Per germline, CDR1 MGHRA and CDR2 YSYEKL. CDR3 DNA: TGCGCCAGCAGCCATCGACAGGGGTTTAGCAATCAGCCCCAGCATTTT. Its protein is CASSHRQGFSNQPQHF.